This TCR beta chain was retrieved from a study of control samples from healthy donors and cancer patients. Produced via immunoSEQ multiplex PCR; TCRdb's table is partial and in-frame only. The sample carries some 79,000 clones, around nine tenths recorded once. The CDR3 is made up of 21 amino acids. J gave up 0 bases and V 10 bases, and 26 bases lay outside the gene matches. Per the germline V gene, CDR1 is SGDLS and CDR2 is YYNGEE. The sequence came from a man aged 50 to 59 in good health. The J gene is TRBJ2-2, the V gene TRBV9; 8 bases fit TRBD2. The sequenced sample was blood. The CDR3 bases are TGTGCCCGCCGCGTACCGGGGGGGGGCGACGCTGGGACGGCGAACACCGGGGAGCTGTTTTTT. This translates into CARRVPGGGDAGTANTGELFF.